Sequencing of this T cell receptor beta chain was carried out in a study of T cell responses to AZD1222 COVID-19 vaccine. Per the germline V gene, CDR1 is LGHDT and CDR2 is YNNKEL (reference sequence). Germline trimming cut 0 bases from V and 2 bases from J; bases unmatched to any gene: 7. The CDR3 consists of 17 residues. Data came from immunoSEQ multiplex PCR; TCRdb stores just in-frame clones and leaves some out. This table holds roughly 120,000 clones, less than 90% found once. This material consisted of peripheral blood, taken on day 0 of AZD1222 vaccination. The chain recombines TRBV3-1 (or the pseudogene TRBV3-2) with TRBJ2-5; TRBD2 matches 9 bases. This TCR was recovered from an adult in good health. DNA of the CDR3: TGTGCCAGCAGCCAAGATCGTCCTAGCGGGGTACAAGAGACCCAGTACTTC. Translating it yields CASSQDRPSGVQETQYF.